What follows are 31 T cell receptor beta chains derived from one specimen sequenced in a study of blood T cell repertoires in COVID-19. Here immunoSEQ multiplex PCR was the method, and the copy in TCRdb shows in-frame clones only, minus some. The table lists 340,000 or so clones, around nine tenths of them singletons. The sequencing input was peripheral blood. The receptors stem from a man aged 45-60 years with active or convalescent COVID-19.

As DNA, the CDR3 is TGCAGCGGCGGAGGGGCATCTACTACGCAGTATTTT. As protein: CSGGGASTTQYF. The chain couples TRBV29-1 to TRBJ2-3, with TRBD2 as a possible D gene (6 bases). CDR1 and CDR2 (germline): SQVTM, ANQGSEA. The CDR3 loop spans 12 amino acids. V was cut by 7 bases and J by 8 bases, with 16 bases left in between.

CDR3 region: CASSEYLHRNSPLHF. The DNA for the CDR3 is TGTGCCAGCAGCGAATATCTTCACCGGAATTCACCCCTCCACTTT. This chain links TRBV5-6 with TRBJ1-6; D is uncertain. Germline-derived CDR1 and CDR2 are SGHDT and YYEEEE. The CDR3 has 15 amino acids. The V end lost 4 bases, the J end lost 7 bases, and 15 bases lay between the germline ends.

This sequence joins TRBV5-5 and TRBJ2-7; TRBD2 aligns across 9 bases. Germline V lookup: CDR1 SGHKS, CDR2 YYEKEE (reference sequence). The CDR3 sequence is 15 residues long. J lost 2 bases, V lost 4 bases, and 7 bases had no gene match. The CDR3 loop reads CASSHGTSLTYEQYF. Written as DNA, the CDR3 is TGTGCCAGCAGCCACGGGACTAGCTTAACCTACGAGCAGTACTTC.

V usage is TRBV2 and J usage is TRBJ2-1, with D perhaps TRBD2 (5 bases). The CDR3 consists of 15 residues. Germline CDR1 and CDR2: SNHLY and FYNNEI. The ends were cut back, 4 bases at V and 0 bases at J, with 10 bases in the middle. The CDR3 DNA sequence: TGTGCCAGCAGTGGGATAGGGAGCTCCTACAATGAGCAGTTCTTC. Translating it yields CASSGIGSSYNEQFF.

This clone turned up a few times. This chain joins TRBV15 and TRBJ2-7; a possible D gene is TRBD1 (6 bases). Trimming took off 0 bases at V and 1 base at J, with 13 bases between the two ends. CDR3 size: 16 residues. Per germline, CDR1 LNHNV and CDR2 YYDKDF (reference sequence). CDR3 sequence (DNA): TGTGCCACCAGCAGAGATCGTCAGGGGAAATCCTACGAGCAGTACTTC. Its protein is CATSRDRQGKSYEQYF.

The chain carries TRBV19 and TRBJ1-6, with unresolved D. The V end was cut by 7 bases, the J end by 4 bases, with 5 bases between. The CDR3 consists of 12 residues. Germline-derived CDR1 and CDR2 are LNHDA and SQIVND (reference sequence). The chain's CDR3 is CASTEYNSPLHF. The CDR3 nucleotides are TGTGCCAGTACGGAGTATAATTCACCCCTCCACTTT. The full variable domain, with the rest looked up from reference TRBV19 and TRBJ1-6, is DGGITQSPKYLFRKEGQNVTLSCEQNLNHDAMYWYRQDPGQGLRLIYYSQIVNDFQKGDIAEGYSVSREKKESFPLTVTSAQKNPTAFYLCASTEYNSPLHFGNGTRLTVT.

J is TRBJ1-5 and V is TRBV5-5; D is perhaps TRBD1 (5 bases). Germline CDR1 is SGHKS and CDR2 is YYEKEE (reference sequence). Between the trimmed V and J ends, which lost 3 bases and 5 bases, there was a span of 9 bases. CDR3 length equals 13 residues. The CDR3 coding sequence is TGTGCCAGCAGCTCCGCCAGGGATCAGCCCCAGCATTTT. Its translation is CASSSARDQPQHF.

This CDR3 reads CASSLLFGVTDTQYF. The CDR3 region has the DNA TGCGCCAGCAGCTTGCTGTTCGGGGTCACAGATACGCAGTATTTT. The V call is TRBV5-1, the J call TRBJ2-3; tentative D call: TRBD2 (5 bases). The CDR3 runs to 15 residues. Trimming took 1 base from V and 2 from J, leaving 11 bases between them. Germline V gene sequence: CDR1 SGHRS, CDR2 YFSETQ.

This clone was recorded only once. The chain joins TRBV7-9 to TRBJ1-5; unclear D gene. CDR1 and CDR2 (germline): SEHNR, FQNEAQ (reference sequence). V shed 0 bases and J shed 8 bases, with 5 bases lying between them. The CDR3 length is 12 residues. The CDR3 region is CASSLAEEPQHF. CDR3 DNA sequence: TGTGCCAGCAGCTTAGCAGAGGAGCCCCAGCATTTT.

This chain links TRBV28 with TRBJ2-1; maybe TRBD2 (6 bases). The CDR3 is 14 residues long. V gave up 8 bases and J gave up 7 bases, with 18 bases separating them. Germline loops: CDR1 MDHEN, CDR2 SYDVKM. CDR3 sequence: CASSLGGGGNEQFF. The CDR3 DNA follows: TGTGCCAGCTCCTTGGGGGGAGGCGGTAATGAGCAGTTCTTC.

As for this clone: This sample includes further DNA sequences coding for the same CDR3. The gene calls are TRBV6-5 and TRBJ2-7, with D perhaps TRBD1 (6 bases). The length of the CDR3 is 14 residues. The V end lost 0 bases, the J end lost 2 bases, and 8 bases lay between the germline ends. CDR1 MNHEY and CDR2 SVGAGI come from the germline V gene. CDR3 nucleotides: TGTGCCAGCAGTTACTCTCAGGGGACCTACGAGCAGTACTTC. As protein: CASSYSQGTYEQYF.

The J gene is TRBJ1-2, the V gene TRBV20-1, with 9 bases fitting TRBD1. The V and J ends lost 3 bases and 8 bases, in that order; junction bases with no gene match: 19. The germline V gene encodes CDR1 DFQATT and CDR2 SNEGSKA (reference sequence). The CDR3 contains 17 residues. Here the CDR3 reads CSASITGTGFYGPGYTF. For the CDR3, the DNA is TGCAGTGCTAGTATAACCGGGACAGGGTTCTATGGCCCGGGCTACACCTTC.

This chain uses TRBV29-1 with TRBJ1-2; D gene unclear. Trimming took 0 bases from V and 3 from J, leaving 11 bases between them. The germline CDR1 and CDR2 sequences are SQVTM and ANQGSEA. CDR3 length equals 14 residues. The CDR3 sequence is CSVEEEGLYYGYTF. In nucleotides, the CDR3 is TGCAGCGTTGAAGAGGAGGGCCTCTACTATGGCTACACCTTC.

This chain connects TRBV24-1 to TRBJ1-6, with 7 bases that match TRBD1. This CDR3 region has 15 residues. Germline V gene data show CDR1 as KGHDR and CDR2 as SFDVKD. The V and J ends lost 1 base and 8 bases, in that order; junction bases with no gene match: 4. The CDR3 is CATSDLRQGDSPLHF. The CDR3 coding sequence is TGTGCCACCAGTGATTTAAGGCAGGGGGATTCACCCCTCCACTTT.

The chain recombines TRBV4-1 with TRBJ2-1; 10 nucleotides line up with TRBD2. The germline V gene has CDR1 MGHRA and CDR2 YSYEKL. CDR3 length equals 18 residues. The junction had 10 bases not matched to a gene; V was cut back by 0 bases and J by 5 bases. In nucleotides, the CDR3 is TGCGCCAGCAGCCAAGATAAATGGAGCGGGGGGGCGGACAATGAGCAGTTCTTC. This codes for CASSQDKWSGGADNEQFF.

CDR3 DNA: TGTGCCTTCACCACGACCCCAGGTCAGCCCCAGCATTTT. This encodes CAFTTTPGQPQHF. The chain uses TRBV30 and TRBJ1-5, with D uncertain. The CDR3 length is 13 residues. Trimming took 7 bases from V and 6 from J, leaving 16 bases between them. Germline lookup yields CDR1 GTSNPN and CDR2 SVGIG (reference sequence). The full variable domain, completed using reference TRBV30 and TRBJ1-5, is SQTIHQWPATLVQPVGSPLSLECTVEGTSNPNLYWYRQAAGRGLQLLFYSVGIGQISSEVPQNLSASRPQDRQFILSSKKLLLSDSGFYLCAFTTTPGQPQHFGDGTRLSIL.

This chain uses TRBV5-6 with TRBJ2-6; 7 bases map to TRBD1. The germline CDR1 and CDR2 sequences are SGHDT and YYEEEE. CDR3 length equals 15 residues. J gave up 1 base and V 3 bases, and 1 base lay outside the gene matches. The CDR3 nucleotides read TGTGCCAGCAGCTACAGGGGTTCTGGGGCCAACGTCCTGACTTTC. It specifies CASSYRGSGANVLTF.

This clone was seen a single time. J is TRBJ2-1 and V is TRBV9; 16 nucleotides match TRBD2. Germline CDR1 and CDR2: SGDLS and YYNGEE. The trim removed 2 bases at V and 4 bases at J, leaving 12 bases unmatched. The CDR3 is 20 residues long. The CDR3 spells CASSVTAGTSGGARYNEQFF. The CDR3 nucleotides read TGTGCCAGCAGCGTGACGGCCGGGACTAGCGGGGGGGCCAGGTACAATGAGCAGTTCTTC.

The chain is built from TRBV12-3 or TRBV12-4 and TRBJ1-1, with 7 positions matching TRBD1. Trimming cost V 6 bases and J 3 bases; bases outside gene matches: 4. The CDR3 has 13 residues. CDR3 sequence (DNA): TGTGCCAGCAGCGCTCAGGGGGACACTGAAGCTTTCTTT. Residues: CASSAQGDTEAFF.

J is TRBJ2-5 and V is TRBV7-3; D is possibly TRBD2 (6 bases). The V end lost 5 bases, the J end lost 5 bases, and 21 bases lay between the germline ends. This CDR3 contains 16 residues. Germline assignment: CDR1 SGHTA and CDR2 FQGTGA. The CDR3 here is CASSQGYTSRGETQYF. CDR3 nucleotide sequence: TGTGCCAGCAGCCAAGGGTACACCTCCCGGGGGGAGACCCAGTACTTC.

This clone was seen only once. Compared with germline, one end of the junction differs, possibly owing to a read error. The chain couples TRBV5-4 to TRBJ1-3; D possibly corresponds to TRBD1 (5 bases). CDR3 length equals 13 residues. From germline, CDR1 is SGHNT and CDR2 YYREEE (reference sequence). The CDR3 DNA follows: TGTGCCAGCAGCTCGCAGGGTGGATACACCATATATTTT. It is translated as CASSSQGGYTIYF.

V is TRBV28 and J is TRBJ1-1, with 9 bases identical to TRBD1. CDR1 is MDHEN and CDR2 is SYDVKM in the germline V gene. The CDR3 contains 12 residues. V shed 9 bases and J 10 bases; nucleotides not matched to a gene: 9. CDR3 sequence: CASHTGGRVAFF. CDR3 DNA sequence: TGTGCCAGTCACACAGGGGGCAGGGTAGCTTTCTTT. Based on the CDR3 plus reference TRBV28 and TRBJ1-1, the full variable domain is DVKVTQSSRYLVKRTGEKVFLECVQDMDHENMFWYRQDPGLGLRLIYFSYDVKMKEKGDIPEGYSVSREKKERFSLILESASTNQTSMYLCASHTGGRVAFFGQGTRLTVV.

The rearrangement joins TRBV5-4 to TRBJ2-1; D is uncertain. V was pared by 5 bases and J by 0 bases, with 15 bases between. Germline assignment: CDR1 SGHNT and CDR2 YYREEE (reference sequence). The length of the CDR3 is 16 residues. CDR3 DNA: TGTGCCAGCAGGCCACGACAAACTTCCTCCTACAATGAGCAGTTCTTC. Translated: CASRPRQTSSYNEQFF.

The CDR3 region has the DNA TGTGCCAGTAACCACCTACAGGGTTCTAATGGCTACACCTTC. Its translation: CASNHLQGSNGYTF. The chain combines TRBV19 with TRBJ1-2; D is perhaps TRBD1 (6 bases). CDR1 and CDR2 from the germline V gene are LNHDA and SQIVND (reference sequence). V lost 7 bases to trimming and J lost 6 bases, with 18 bases between them. There are 14 residues in the CDR3.

The rearrangement uses TRBV9 and TRBJ2-3, with TRBD1 matching over 10 bases. From germline, CDR1 is SGDLS and CDR2 YYNGEE. The CDR3 covers 16 residues. Losses at the gene ends were 0 bases for V and 1 base for J; bases not matched to a gene: 2. The CDR3 DNA is TGTGCCAGCAGCGTAGGCGGGACAGGGGGCACAGATACGCAGTATTTT. It codes for CASSVGGTGGTDTQYF.

The rearrangement uses TRBV30 and TRBJ2-3; D perhaps matches TRBD1 (5 bases). CDR3 length: 15 amino acids. V was cut by 8 bases and J by 3 bases, with 21 bases left in between. Germline CDR1 is GTSNPN and CDR2 is SVGIG (reference sequence). The CDR3 bases are TGTGCCCTAGGTCGGGCAGGGTCTTTGACAGATACGCAGTATTTT. It is translated as CALGRAGSLTDTQYF.

This clone was seen a single time. The chain recombines TRBV5-5 with TRBJ1-5; TRBD1 agrees at 7 bases. From germline, CDR1 is SGHKS and CDR2 YYEKEE (reference sequence). Trimming at V came to 1 base and at J to 0 bases, leaving 7 bases not matched to a gene. The CDR3 loop spans 17 amino acids. The CDR3 DNA reads as TGTGCCAGCAGCTTGACCGGGACAGCCTATAGCAATCAGCCCCAGCATTTT. It codes for CASSLTGTAYSNQPQHF.

This chain uses TRBV12-2 with TRBJ1-5; no check of the table's D call, TRBD1, against the DNA was made. TRBV12-2 is tagged as a pseudogene. The CDR3 sequence is 19 residues long. As DNA, the CDR3 is TGTGCAAGTCGCCCCAACCCCGGGAGGACAGGGGACTGCAATCAGCCCCAGCATTTT. The encoded protein is CASRPNPGRTGDCNQPQHF.

The V call is TRBV6-6, the J call TRBJ1-2; a possible D gene is TRBD1 (6 bases). Germline V gives CDR1 MNHNY, CDR2 SVGAGI (reference sequence). This CDR3 contains 15 residues. V dropped 6 bases and J dropped 0 bases, with 14 bases sitting between them. The CDR3 region has the DNA TGTGCCAGCAGCCCCCGGGGGGCTCCTAACTATGGCTACACCTTC. It specifies CASSPRGAPNYGYTF.

This chain links TRBV30 with TRBJ2-7; 8 bases are shared with TRBD1. Per germline, CDR1 GTSNPN and CDR2 SVGIG (reference sequence). The CDR3 loop spans 12 amino acids. The ends lost 1 base at V and 7 bases at J; junction bases unmatched: 3. CDR3 bases: TGTGCCTGGAGTGCGACAGGGGTAGAGCAGTACTTC. Translated, it gives CAWSATGVEQYF.

The chain links TRBV7-9 to TRBJ2-5; a weak D match, TRBD2 (6 bases). Trimming left V 3 bases short and J 4 bases short, with 12 bases between. The germline V gene encodes CDR1 SEHNR and CDR2 FQNEAQ (reference sequence). The length of the CDR3 is 14 residues. The CDR3: CASSFGGAGETQYF. The CDR3 bases are TGTGCCAGCAGCTTTGGAGGGGCGGGAGAGACCCAGTACTTC.